These 21 T cell receptor beta chains share one sample of origin, sequenced in a study of PD-L1 blockade in urothelial cancer. Profiled with immunoSEQ multiplex PCR; TCRdb holds only in-frame clones, not every one. The table includes 25,000 to 40,000 clones, approximately 82% detected once. The sample consisted of PBMCs, taken around atezolizumab (anti-PD-L1) treatment. The receptors shown here come from a man aged 55 to 69 with urothelial cancer.

The V gene is TRBV7-8, the J gene TRBJ1-5; D gene unclear. Germline loops: CDR1 SGHVS, CDR2 FQNEAQ. Trimming took 0 bases from V and 6 from J, leaving 12 bases between them. The CDR3 loop spans 15 amino acids. Here the CDR3 reads CASSLAPAPSQPQHF. The CDR3 nucleotides are TGTGCCAGCAGCTTAGCCCCTGCCCCCAGTCAGCCCCAGCATTTT.

The chain employs TRBV27 and TRBJ1-6; tentatively, D is TRBD1 (6 bases). Per germline, CDR1 MNHEY and CDR2 SMNVEV (reference sequence). The CDR3 totals 14 residues. Trimming took off 7 bases at V and 4 bases at J, with 11 bases between the two ends. CDR3 coding DNA: TGTGCCAGCACAATAGGGGGTTATAATTCACCCCTCCACTTT. Amino acid sequence: CASTIGGYNSPLHF.

The chain is built from TRBV18 and TRBJ1-6; D is unclear. The length of the CDR3 is 15 residues. Germline values: CDR1 KGHSH, CDR2 LQKENI. V lost 0 bases and J lost 0, with 3 bases in between. The CDR3 region is CASSPPSSYNSPLHF. The CDR3, as DNA: TGTGCCAGCTCACCACCGAGCTCCTATAATTCACCCCTCCACTTT. The whole variable domain, remainder taken from reference TRBV18 and TRBJ1-6, is NAGVMQNPRHLVRRRGQEARLRCSPMKGHSHVYWYRQLPEEGLKFMVYLQKENIIDESGMPKERFSAEFPKEGPSILRIQQVVRGDSAAYFCASSPPSSYNSPLHFGNGTRLTVT.

The chain recombines TRBV7-2 with TRBJ1-2; TRBD1 matches 8 bases. The CDR3 has 18 residues. The V gene's germline CDR1 is SGHTA and CDR2 FQGNSA. The V segment lost 4 bases and the J segment 1 base; nucleotides outside the gene matches: 14. The CDR3 DNA sequence: TGTGCCAGCAGCTCTAAAGGAGAGACAGGGGCGCGTAACTATGGCTACACCTTC. Amino acid sequence: CASSSKGETGARNYGYTF.

V and J are TRBV19 and TRBJ2-7; TRBD1 matches at 10 bases. V shed 2 bases and J 3 bases; nucleotides not matched to a gene: 1. The CDR3 loop spans 14 amino acids. Per germline, CDR1 LNHDA and CDR2 SQIVND (reference sequence). The CDR3 loop reads CASSIRTGGYEQYF. The CDR3, as DNA: TGTGCCAGTAGTATACGGACAGGGGGCTACGAGCAGTACTTC. The full variable domain, its missing parts supplied by reference TRBV19 and TRBJ2-7, is DGGITQSPKYLFRKEGQNVTLSCEQNLNHDAMYWYRQDPGQGLRLIYYSQIVNDFQKGDIAEGYSVSREKKESFPLTVTSAQKNPTAFYLCASSIRTGGYEQYFGPGTRLTVT.

The chain recombines TRBV4-1 with TRBJ2-5, with 14 bases matching TRBD2. The trim removed 9 bases at V and 2 bases at J, leaving 5 bases unmatched. Germline V CDR1 and CDR2: MGHRA, YSYEKL. This CDR3 has 15 amino acids. This CDR3 reads CASQRLAGGQETQYF. The CDR3 DNA sequence: TGCGCCAGTCAACGACTAGCGGGGGGGCAAGAGACCCAGTACTTC.

The gene calls are TRBV11-3 and TRBJ2-3; possible D gene TRBD1, 7 bases. CDR1 SGHNT and CDR2 YENEEA come from the germline V gene. Trimming stripped 5 bases from V and 3 bases from J, with 15 bases between. The CDR3 has 15 residues. The DNA for the CDR3 is TGTGCCAGCAGCCCCGGAGGGGGCCCGACAGATACGCAGTATTTT. It codes for CASSPGGGPTDTQYF. The variable domain in full, completed from reference TRBV11-3 and TRBJ2-3, reads EAGVVQSPRYKIIEKKQPVAFWCNPISGHNTLYWYLQNLGQGPELLIRYENEEAVDDSQLPKDRFSAERLKGVDSTLKIQPAELGDSAVYLCASSPGGGPTDTQYFGPGTRLTVL.

This clone was seen a handful of times. The chain employs TRBV2 and TRBJ2-1, with 10 bases that match TRBD2. The J segment lost 4 bases and the V segment lost 1 base, leaving 1 base of the junction unmatched. Germline V CDR1 and CDR2: SNHLY, FYNNEI. The CDR3 is made up of 15 amino acids. The CDR3 nucleotides are TGTGCCAGCAGTGAAGGGACTAGCGGATACAATGAGCAGTTCTTC. Residues: CASSEGTSGYNEQFF.

This clone was observed a single time. The chain links TRBV5-1 to TRBJ1-1; D might be TRBD1 (6 bases). V was shortened by 0 bases and J by 1 base, with 16 bases between the two germline ends. Germline assignment: CDR1 SGHRS and CDR2 YFSETQ. The CDR3 totals 17 residues. The CDR3 spells CASSLGGQRLENTEAFF. The CDR3 nucleotides are TGCGCCAGCAGCTTGGGAGGACAGCGGCTGGAGAACACTGAAGCTTTCTTT. The entire variable domain, with the rest obtained from reference TRBV5-1 and TRBJ1-1, is as follows: KAGVTQTPRYLIKTRGQQVTLSCSPISGHRSVSWYQQTPGQGLQFLFEYFSETQRNKGNFPGRFSGRQFSNSRSEMNVSTLELGDSALYLCASSLGGQRLENTEAFFGQGTRLTVV.

The chain joins TRBV18 to TRBJ2-7; 7 bases match TRBD2. The CDR3 contains 16 residues. Trimming at V came to 4 bases and at J to 5 bases, leaving 14 bases not matched to a gene. CDR1 and CDR2 (germline): KGHSH, LQKENI. The CDR3 reads CASSRAAASGPNEQYF. In nucleotides, the CDR3 is TGTGCCAGCTCACGTGCGGCGGCTAGCGGCCCAAACGAGCAGTACTTC.

The chain carries TRBV5-1 and TRBJ2-2, with D possibly matching TRBD1 (6 bases). CDR3 length: 15 amino acids. V was cut by 0 bases and J by 5 bases, with 11 bases left in between. Germline V gene lookup returns CDR1 SGHRS and CDR2 YFSETQ. DNA of the CDR3: TGCGCCAGCAGCTTGGGCCAGGGGTGGACCGGGGAGCTGTTTTTT. Protein: CASSLGQGWTGELFF.

This clone appeared a few times. This chain joins TRBV7-2 and TRBJ2-7, with TRBD1 matching 9 bases. Trimming at V came to 3 bases and at J to 1 base, leaving 4 bases not matched to a gene. CDR3 length: 15 residues. Per germline, CDR1 SGHTA and CDR2 FQGNSA. DNA of the CDR3: TGTGCCAGCAGCTTCGACAGGGGGAGGTCCTACGAGCAGTACTTC. Amino acids: CASSFDRGRSYEQYF.

The V gene is TRBV30, the J gene TRBJ2-3, with 13 bases aligning to TRBD2. Germline-derived CDR1 and CDR2 are GTSNPN and SVGIG (reference sequence). CDR3 length: 16 amino acids. The ends lost 5 bases at V and 2 bases at J; junction bases unmatched: 7. Here the CDR3 DNA reads TGTGCCTGGGGGATACTAGCGGGAGGGCCCACAGATACGCAGTATTTT. Translation: CAWGILAGGPTDTQYF.

The chain carries TRBV27 and TRBJ2-5; TRBD2 might be the D (6 bases). The CDR3 runs 14 residues. V was pared by 2 bases and J by 2 bases, with 9 bases between. CDR1 MNHEY and CDR2 SMNVEV come from the germline V gene (reference sequence). CDR3 protein: CASSLAGIQETQYF. The CDR3 DNA reads TGTGCCAGCAGTTTAGCGGGGATACAAGAGACCCAGTACTTC.

This chain joins TRBV2 and TRBJ1-2; TRBD1 matches 9 bases. Germline-derived CDR1 and CDR2 are SNHLY and FYNNEI. After removal of 5 bases from V and 4 bases from J, the junction contained 8 bases not matched to a gene. This CDR3 has 15 amino acids. Here the CDR3 DNA reads TGTGCCAGCAGTCAGACAGGGGGACCGAGCTATGGCTACACCTTC. This sequence encodes CASSQTGGPSYGYTF.

The rearrangement uses TRBV4-2 and TRBJ2-5, with 11 bases aligning to TRBD2. CDR3 length: 15 residues. CDR1 is LGHNA, CDR2 YNFKEQ, per germline. The junction had 4 bases not matched to a gene; V was cut back by 4 bases and J by 3 bases. Written as DNA, the CDR3 is TGTGCCAGCAGCCGCATGGGACTAGCGGAAGAGACCCAGTACTTC. Residues: CASSRMGLAEETQYF.

This clone was seen a single time. This rearrangement joins TRBV29-1 to TRBJ2-5; a weak D match, TRBD1 (5 bases). V was clipped by 5 bases and J by 2 bases, with 9 bases between them. The CDR3 has 12 amino acids. In germline, CDR1 is SQVTM, CDR2 ANQGSEA. CDR3 residues: CSVLRQQETQYF. Here the CDR3 DNA reads TGCAGCGTTCTTCGACAGCAAGAGACCCAGTACTTC.

J is TRBJ2-5 and V is TRBV29-1; a possible D gene is TRBD1 (6 bases). Germline V gene data show CDR1 as SQVTM and CDR2 as ANQGSEA. The CDR3 runs to 13 residues. Trimming took 2 bases from V and 4 from J, leaving 11 bases between them. The CDR3 loop reads CSVESTRGETQYF. The CDR3 DNA is TGCAGCGTTGAATCTACCAGGGGAGAGACCCAGTACTTC. Drawing the rest from reference TRBV29-1 and TRBJ2-5, the complete variable domain is SAVISQKPSRDICQRGTSLTIQCQVDSQVTMMFWYRQQPGQSLTLIATANQGSEATYESGFVIDKFPISRPNLTFSTLTVSNMSPEDSSIYLCSVESTRGETQYFGPGTRLLVL.

The chain couples TRBV7-3 to TRBJ2-5; 8 nucleotides align to TRBD1. The CDR3 contains 14 residues. The germline CDR1 and CDR2 sequences are SGHTA and FQGTGA. Germline trimming cut 5 bases from V and 1 base from J; bases unmatched to any gene: 3. The CDR3 here is CASSPDRGQETQYF. In DNA, the CDR3 is TGTGCCAGCAGCCCAGACAGGGGCCAAGAGACCCAGTACTTC.

This chain connects TRBV18 to TRBJ2-1, with 9 bases aligning to TRBD2. With 2 bases clipped from V and 7 bases from J, the junction kept 6 bases outside the gene matches. Germline CDR1 KGHSH, CDR2 LQKENI. The CDR3 totals 15 residues. The CDR3 DNA sequence: TGTGCCAGCTCACCAGGGACTAGCAACGGGAATGAGCAGTTCTTC. Its translation is CASSPGTSNGNEQFF.

As DNA, the CDR3 is TGCGCCAGCAGCGGAACTAGCGGGAGGGCCTACGAGCAGTACTTC. This sequence encodes CASSGTSGRAYEQYF. The chain uses TRBV5-1 and TRBJ2-7, with 13 bases identical to TRBD2. The CDR3 is 15 amino acids. Germline CDR1 SGHRS, CDR2 YFSETQ. J lost 2 bases, V lost 4 bases, and 3 bases had no gene match. The variable domain in full, with the rest retrieved from reference TRBV5-1 and TRBJ2-7, is KAGVTQTPRYLIKTRGQQVTLSCSPISGHRSVSWYQQTPGQGLQFLFEYFSETQRNKGNFPGRFSGRQFSNSRSEMNVSTLELGDSALYLCASSGTSGRAYEQYFGPGTRLTVT.